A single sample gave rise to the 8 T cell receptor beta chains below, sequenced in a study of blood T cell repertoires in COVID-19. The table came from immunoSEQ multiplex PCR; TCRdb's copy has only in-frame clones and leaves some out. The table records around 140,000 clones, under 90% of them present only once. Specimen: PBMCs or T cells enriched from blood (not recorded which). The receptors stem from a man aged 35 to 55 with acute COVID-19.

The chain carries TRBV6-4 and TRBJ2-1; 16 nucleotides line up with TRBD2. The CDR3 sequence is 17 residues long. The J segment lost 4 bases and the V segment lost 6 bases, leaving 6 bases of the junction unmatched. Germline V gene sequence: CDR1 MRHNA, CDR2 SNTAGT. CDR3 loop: CASSPSGLAGGYNEQFF. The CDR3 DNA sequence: TGTGCCAGCAGCCCATCGGGACTAGCGGGGGGGTACAATGAGCAGTTCTTC.

The CDR3 nucleotides read TGTGCCAGCAGCGTAGGAGGACTTGCTGATCAGCCCCAGCATTTT. This sequence encodes CASSVGGLADQPQHF. V is TRBV9 and J is TRBJ1-5, with D unresolved. Looked up from germline, CDR1 is SGDLS and CDR2 is YYNGEE. The CDR3 is 15 residues long. Deletions cut 0 bases from V and 5 bases from J, with 12 bases between.

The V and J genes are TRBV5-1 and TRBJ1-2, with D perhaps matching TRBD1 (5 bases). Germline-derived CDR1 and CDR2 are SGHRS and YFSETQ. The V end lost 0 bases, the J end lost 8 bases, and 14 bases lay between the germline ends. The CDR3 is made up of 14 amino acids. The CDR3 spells CASSLAETDGGYTF. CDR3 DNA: TGCGCCAGCAGCTTGGCCGAGACAGACGGGGGCTACACCTTC.

The CDR3 DNA reads as TGTGCCAGTAGTATGCCGGACAGGGGGCCTGGGGCCAACGTCCTGACTTTC. Its translation: CASSMPDRGPGANVLTF. This chain uses TRBV19 with TRBJ2-6; TRBD1 agrees at 11 bases. Trimming took 3 bases from V and 2 from J; bases not matched to a gene: 3. Germline CDR1 and CDR2: LNHDA and SQIVND (reference sequence). This CDR3 contains 17 residues.

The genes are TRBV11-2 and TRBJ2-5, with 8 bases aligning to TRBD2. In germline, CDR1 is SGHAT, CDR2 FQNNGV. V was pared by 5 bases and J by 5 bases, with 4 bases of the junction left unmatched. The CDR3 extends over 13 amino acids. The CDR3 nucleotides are TGTGCCAGCAGCCCCTCTAGCGGGGAGACCCAGTACTTC. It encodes CASSPSSGETQYF. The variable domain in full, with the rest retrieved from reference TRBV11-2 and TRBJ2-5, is EAGVAQSPRYKIIEKRQSVAFWCNPISGHATLYWYQQILGQGPKLLIQFQNNGVVDDSQLPKDRFSAERLKGVDSTLKIQPAKLEDSAVYLCASSPSSGETQYFGPGTRLLVL.

CDR3 DNA: TGTGCCAGCAGTTTATCCTACACAGATACGCAGTATTTT. Protein: CASSLSYTDTQYF. V gene TRBV27 combines with J gene TRBJ2-3; D gene uncertain. The V gene's germline CDR1 is MNHEY and CDR2 SMNVEV (reference sequence). Trimming removed 0 bases at V and 2 bases at J, with 3 bases between. The CDR3 is 13 residues long.

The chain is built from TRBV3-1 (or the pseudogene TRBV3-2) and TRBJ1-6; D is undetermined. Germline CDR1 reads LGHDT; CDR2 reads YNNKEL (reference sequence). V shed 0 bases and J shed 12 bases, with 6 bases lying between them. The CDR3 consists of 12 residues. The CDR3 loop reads CASSQDTVPLHF. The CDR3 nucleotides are TGTGCCAGCAGCCAAGATACGGTACCCCTCCACTTT.

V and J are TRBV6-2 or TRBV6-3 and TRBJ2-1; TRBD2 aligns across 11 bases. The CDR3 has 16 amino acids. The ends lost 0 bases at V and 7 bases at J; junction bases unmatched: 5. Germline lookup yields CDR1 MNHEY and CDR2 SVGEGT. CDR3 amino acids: CASSYSRLAGRNEQFF. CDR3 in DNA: TGTGCCAGCAGTTACTCGAGACTAGCGGGGAGAAATGAGCAGTTCTTC.